This T cell receptor beta chain originates from a study of STAT3 mutations in large granular lymphocyte leukemia. Study information: Canonical activating STAT3 mutations were detected in roughly half of the longitudinally sequenced T-LGLL patients. Broader study findings: Treatment regimens differed across patients between samplings. In several patients, dominant TCR clone burden exceeded STAT3 mutant burden, suggesting STAT3 mutation arose secondarily. After therapy, about 35% of the 18 patients switched clonotypes, all new clones STAT3 wild type. In T-cell large granular lymphocyte leukemia, about half of patients showed multiple immunodominant subclonotypes.

A word on this clone: Its antigen is as yet unknown.

Trimming stripped 4 bases from V and 4 bases from J, with 14 bases between. The germline gives CDR1 SGHRS, CDR2 YFSETQ. The CDR3 spans 14 residues. TCRdb's table, derived via immunoSEQ multiplex PCR, lists solely in-frame clones and lacks some. The sample holds approximately 5,200 clones, about 45% seen once. The rearrangement uses TRBV5-1 and TRBJ2-5, with D perhaps TRBD1 or TRBD2 (5 bases each). The receptor was derived from a woman in her seventies with T-cell large granular lymphocyte leukemia. Some clones in this sample may be carry-over from other donors' samples. The sample consisted of peripheral blood mononuclear cells. The CDR3 region is CASSTGPGLETQYF. The CDR3 bases are TGCGCCAGCAGCACGGGACCCGGGTTAGAGACCCAGTACTTC.